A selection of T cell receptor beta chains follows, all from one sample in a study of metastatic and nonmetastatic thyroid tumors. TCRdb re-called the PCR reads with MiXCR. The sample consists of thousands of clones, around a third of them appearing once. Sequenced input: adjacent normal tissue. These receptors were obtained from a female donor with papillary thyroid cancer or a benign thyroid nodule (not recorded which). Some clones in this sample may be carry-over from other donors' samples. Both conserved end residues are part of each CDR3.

CASSLLEQYF	TRBV27	TRBJ2-7
CASSPETLSTEAFF	TRBV4-3	TRBJ1-1
CASSLGSSEQYF	TRBV7-9	TRBJ2-7
CARQGFSIYEQYF	TRBV6-1	TRBJ2-7
CSARDLAGAGTGELFF	TRBV20-1	TRBJ2-2
CASSLRAGAVYEQYF	TRBV12-3/TRBV12-4	TRBJ2-7
CASIDRVGGNEQFF	TRBV6-1	TRBJ2-1
CASSVGSGAYEQYF	TRBV2	TRBJ2-7
CATSPGVVYEQYF	TRBV24-1	TRBJ2-7
CSARSSSLRHGYTF	TRBV20-1	TRBJ1-2
CASSLGLAQHLQETQYF	TRBV5-1	TRBJ2-5